The entry below gives a single TCR beta chain sequence along with its context. The antigen remains unidentified. These data are taken from a study of Ad26.COV2.S vaccination and SARS-CoV-2 variants. Study observations and caveats: Breadth and depth estimates from TCRs may understate total T cell responses. Reportedly, after vaccination the spike-specific CD8+ and CD4+ T cell responses displayed substantial breadth.

The sample's treatment: roughly 19 received Ad26.COV2.S at low or high dose, single or two shots; five or six received placebo; per-sample allocation not given. Sampling occurred on day 63 after the first vaccine or placebo injection. Donation was by an adult aged 18-55 years who was in Boston. The V gene lost 1 base and the J gene lost 1 base, with 11 bases spanning the gap. Germline V CDR1 and CDR2: SGHTA, FQGNSA. This CDR3 has 16 amino acids. TCRdb keeps only in-frame clones here, not all; method: immunoSEQ multiplex PCR. The sample holds fewer than 800,000 clones, 70% to 90% seen once. This TCR derives from a person aged 18-60 years who received the Ad26.COV2.S COVID-19 vaccine or a placebo. The specimen was peripheral blood, collected in a trial of Ad26.COV2.S vaccine versus placebo. The chain has TRBV7-2 and TRBJ2-1; weak D call: TRBD2 (5 bases). CDR3: CASSLELWTSYNEQFF. CDR3 bases: TGTGCCAGCAGCTTAGAGCTGTGGACTTCCTACAATGAGCAGTTCTTC.